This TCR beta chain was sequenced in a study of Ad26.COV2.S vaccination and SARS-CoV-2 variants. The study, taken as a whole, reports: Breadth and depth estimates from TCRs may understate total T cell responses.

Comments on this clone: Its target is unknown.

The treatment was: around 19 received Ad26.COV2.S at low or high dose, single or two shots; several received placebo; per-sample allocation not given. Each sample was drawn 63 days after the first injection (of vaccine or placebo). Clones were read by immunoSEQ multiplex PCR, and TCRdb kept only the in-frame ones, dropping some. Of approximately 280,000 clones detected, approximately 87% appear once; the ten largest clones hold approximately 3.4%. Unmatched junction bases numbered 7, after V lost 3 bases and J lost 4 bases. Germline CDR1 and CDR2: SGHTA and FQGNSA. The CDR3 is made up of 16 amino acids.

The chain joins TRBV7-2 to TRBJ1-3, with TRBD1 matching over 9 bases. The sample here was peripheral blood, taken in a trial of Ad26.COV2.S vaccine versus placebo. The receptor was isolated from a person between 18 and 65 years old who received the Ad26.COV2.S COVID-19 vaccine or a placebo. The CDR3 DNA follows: TGTGCCAGCAGCTTTTTCGGGACAGGGTTCGGAAACACCATATATTTT. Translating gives CASSFFGTGFGNTIYF.